Listed below are T cell receptor beta chains from one sample, sequenced in a study of technical replicates of blood from several donors. Data came from immunoSEQ multiplex PCR; TCRdb stores just in-frame clones and leaves some out. This sample has about 73,000 clones, with roughly 93% found just once. Sample: T cells isolated from PBMCs. The receptors shown here come from a human donor in good health. CDR3s include the opening cysteine and the closing phenylalanine or tryptophan. Each record gives: J gene, clone size, D gene, V gene, CDR3 DNA, CDR3 protein. D genes are given only for firm matches. Clone size is shown for a subset of rows, as once, few, many or a class of expanded clone.

TRBJ1-4 . . TRBV4-2 TGTGCCAGCAGCCGCCCAGGGCCGGGAGTTGAAAAACTGTTTTTT CASSRPGPGVEKLFF
TRBJ2-3 . TRBD2 TRBV5-1 TGCGCCAGCAGCTTAGCGGGGGGGCCTGTGGATACGCAGTATTTT CASSLAGGPVDTQYF
TRBJ1-1 . . TRBV19 TGTGCCAGTAGTGTTACTATGACCACTGAAGCTTTCTTT CASSVTMTTEAFF
TRBJ2-7 . TRBD2 TRBV7-9 TGTGCCAGCAGCTTAGGGTCAAGCGGGAGTCGCTCGTACGAGCAGTACTTC CASSLGSSGSRSYEQYF
TRBJ2-1 . . TRBV18 TGTGCCAGCTCACTCGAAGGAGCCCACAATGAGCAGTTCTTC CASSLEGAHNEQFF
TRBJ2-7 once . TRBV7-9 TGTGCCAGCAGCTCTTCGACAGTGACCTACGAGCAGTACTTC CASSSSTVTYEQYF
TRBJ2-7 . TRBD2 TRBV7-2 TGTGCCAGCAGCGCCTGGCTAGCGGGGGACTACGAGCAGTACTTC CASSAWLAGDYEQYF
TRBJ1-6 . . TRBV4-1 TGCGCCAGCAGCCAACCGGGGGACGATAGTTCACCCCTCCACTTT CASSQPGDDSSPLHF
TRBJ2-7 . . TRBV5-4 TGTGCCAGCAGCTTCACCAACGGGGGGCAAAAGTACTTC CASSFTNGGQKYF
TRBJ2-7 . . TRBV7-9 TGTGCCAGCGGCCTTCACGGGGAGCAGTACTTC CASGLHGEQYF
TRBJ2-7 . . TRBV28 TGTGCCAGCAGTTTGGGGGGATCCTACGAGCAGTACTTC CASSLGGSYEQYF
TRBJ2-2 . TRBD2 TRBV11-3 TGTGCCAGCAGCTTAGGCGGGCGGGGGGGAATCGGGGAGCTGTTTTTT CASSLGGRGGIGELFF
TRBJ2-1 . . TRBV7-9 TGTGCCAGCAGCACCAGAGGCCGTAAAATCTCCTACAATGAGCAGTTCTTC CASSTRGRKISYNEQFF
TRBJ2-7 . TRBD1 TRBV15 TGTGCCACCAGCAGAGGAGGACAGGACGCCTACGAGCAGTACTTC CATSRGGQDAYEQYF
TRBJ1-2 . TRBD1 TRBV2 TGTGCCAGCACCCCACCCCCCGGACAGGGGCGAATCTATGGCTACACCTTC CASTPPPGQGRIYGYTF
TRBJ1-1 . TRBD1 TRBV5-1 TGCGCCAGCAGCTTGGACAGGGGGAACACTGAAGCTTTCTTT CASSLDRGNTEAFF
TRBJ2-6 . TRBD1 TRBV5-1 TGCGCCAGCAGCTTGGTGGGACAGAACTCTGGGGCCAACGTCCTGACTTTC CASSLVGQNSGANVLTF
TRBJ2-7 . TRBD2 TRBV4-1 TGCGCCAGCAGCCAAGAAAGCGGGGGGGCCTTAGGGGAGCAGTACTTC CASSQESGGALGEQYF
TRBJ2-7 . TRBD1 TRBV7-9 TGTGCCAGCAGCCCCCGGACAGGGTTGGTCGAGCAGTACTTC CASSPRTGLVEQYF
TRBJ1-1 once TRBD1 TRBV18 TGTGCCAGCTCACGAATGACAGGGAGAGACACTGAAGCTTTCTTT CASSRMTGRDTEAFF
TRBJ1-5 . . TRBV2 TGTGCCAGCAGTGACAGGGAAGGTCAGCCCCAGCATTTT CASSDREGQPQHF
TRBJ2-2 once TRBD1 TRBV7-3 TGTGCCAGCAGCCCCTTCGGGACAGGGAGCACCGGGGAGCTGTTTTTT CASSPFGTGSTGELFF
TRBJ2-7 . TRBD1 TRBV6-1 TGTGCCAGCAGAGCGGACAGGGGGCCCCCCGAGCAGTACTTC CASRADRGPPEQYF
TRBJ2-1 . TRBD2 TRBV4-1 TGCGCCAGCAGCCAGCTAGCGGGGGGGCCCAGTGAGCAGTTCTTC CASSQLAGGPSEQFF
TRBJ1-5 few . TRBV7-6 TGTGCCAGCAGCCGAGGGGGACATAGCAATCAGCCCCAGCATTTT CASSRGGHSNQPQHF
TRBJ2-6 . TRBD1 TRBV9 TGTGCCAGCAGCGCCCTCGGAACAGGGGCTGGGGCCAACGTCCTGACTTTC CASSALGTGAGANVLTF
TRBJ2-5 . . TRBV7-3 TGTGCAACTAGTCCCTCCCCCCAAGAGACCCAGTACTTC CATSPSPQETQYF
TRBJ1-6 once . TRBV19 TGTGCCAGTAGTTTCAGTGGAGGCACCTATAATTCACCCCTCCACTTT CASSFSGGTYNSPLHF
TRBJ2-7 . . TRBV14 TGTGCCAGCAGCCAATTGGGCCCCGCTAAGGACTTC CASSQLGPAKDF
TRBJ1-1 few TRBD1 TRBV30 TGTGCCTGGAAGTACAGGGGGGAGTCTGAAGCTTTCTTT CAWKYRGESEAFF
TRBJ1-1 . . TRBV27 TGTGCCAGCCGACCCGGGAACACCAACACTGAAGCTTTCTTT CASRPGNTNTEAFF
TRBJ2-7 once TRBD1 TRBV6-1 TGTGCCAGCAGTGAAAAATGGGGACAGGGGGCCTACGAGCAGTACTTC CASSEKWGQGAYEQYF
TRBJ2-2 . . TRBV10-3 TGTGCCATCAGTTTGGGGGAGGACACCGGGGAGCTGTTTTTT CAISLGEDTGELFF
TRBJ1-2 . . TRBV6-6 TGTGCCAGCCGGAAGGGGTATGGCTACACCTTC CASRKGYGYTF
TRBJ1-4 . . TRBV15 TGTGCCACCAGCAGAGATTGGTCAGGTGGAAATGAAAAACTGTTTTTT CATSRDWSGGNEKLFF
TRBJ2-3 . . TRBV28 TGTGCCAGCAGTTTTAACCAGAAGAAGAGCACAGATACGCAGTATTTT CASSFNQKKSTDTQYF
TRBJ1-4 . . TRBV2 TGTGCCAGCAGTGTGGAGGGGCGGGGAGAAAAACTGTTTTTT CASSVEGRGEKLFF
TRBJ2-1 . . TRBV6-5 TGTGCCAGCAGTGGACTGGACAATGAGCAGTTCTTC CASSGLDNEQFF
TRBJ1-6 . . TRBV16 TGTGCCAGCAGCCATTCTAGGCTAACTAATTCACCTGTCCACTTT CASSHSRLTNSPVHF
TRBJ2-2 . TRBD1 TRBV5-1 TGCGCCAGCAGCTTCACAGGGGCTGGCACCGGGGAGCTGTTTTTT CASSFTGAGTGELFF
TRBJ2-3 few TRBD2 TRBV2 TGTGCCAGCAGTGATGGCGGGGGGGCCGGAGATACGCAGTATTTT CASSDGGGAGDTQYF
TRBJ2-1 . . TRBV18 TGTGCCAGCTCACCCGCCCTAGCTCGAGAGCAGTTCTTC CASSPALAREQFF
TRBJ1-4 . TRBD1 TRBV11-2 TGTGCCAGCAGGAGGGGCAGGACAGGTGAAAAACTGTTTTTT CASRRGRTGEKLFF